These T cell receptor beta chains were read from a single sample in a study of blood T cells in healthy people across ages. TCRdb redid the calling of the 5' RACE reads with MiXCR, one entry per CDR3 protein. This table has around 780,000 distinct CDR3 sequences, roughly 50% appearing once. Specimen: blood. These receptor sequences come from a man aged 35-49 years in good health. CDR3s include the opening cysteine and the closing phenylalanine or tryptophan. A D gene is named only where the DNA matches it firmly. Clone size is not always given. Where it is, it says once, few, many or a class for expanded clones.

length: 16
V: TRBV14
J: TRBJ2-1
D: -
size: -
CDR3: CASSQGGDRLYNEQFF
DNA: TGTGCCAGCAGCCAAGGGGGGGACAGACTATACAATGAGCAGTTCTTC

length: 15
V: TRBV4-1
J: TRBJ2-7
D: -
size: -
CDR3: CASSQVTGELYEQYF
DNA: TGCGCCAGCAGCCAAGTAACGGGAGAGCTTTACGAGCAGTACTTC

length: 15
V: TRBV7-2
J: TRBJ2-7
D: TRBD2
size: -
CDR3: CASSQSGGNSYEQYF
DNA: TGTGCCAGCAGCCAAAGCGGGGGAAACTCCTACGAGCAGTACTTC

length: 16
V: TRBV13
J: TRBJ2-7
D: -
size: -
CDR3: CASSGIKDSPGYEQYF
DNA: TGTGCCAGCAGCGGAATTAAGGACTCCCCGGGCTACGAGCAGTACTTC

length: 14
V: TRBV5-1
J: TRBJ2-7
D: -
size: -
CDR3: CASSLRSTTYEQYF
DNA: TGCGCCAGCAGCTTGAGGTCGACCACCTACGAGCAGTACTTC

length: 13
V: TRBV10-3
J: TRBJ2-1
D: TRBD1
size: once
CDR3: CAIGTDLNNEQFF
DNA: TGTGCCATCGGGACAGACCTTAACAATGAGCAGTTCTTC

length: 15
V: TRBV7-2
J: TRBJ1-5
D: -
size: -
CDR3: CASGFQQGADQPQHF
DNA: TGTGCCAGCGGCTTCCAACAGGGCGCGGATCAGCCCCAGCATTTT

length: 17
V: TRBV27
J: TRBJ1-6
D: -
size: -
CDR3: CASSFGQLSSYNSPLHF
DNA: TGTGCCAGCAGTTTTGGACAGTTAAGCTCCTATAATTCACCCCTCCACTTT

length: 18
V: TRBV6-1
J: TRBJ2-6
D: TRBD1
size: -
CDR3: CASRRPGQETSGANVLTF
DNA: TGTGCCAGCAGACGTCCGGGACAGGAGACCTCTGGGGCCAACGTCCTGACTTTC

length: 14
V: TRBV6-5
J: TRBJ2-2
D: TRBD1
size: few
CDR3: CASVRQGNTGELFF
DNA: TGTGCCAGCGTACGACAGGGAAACACCGGGGAGCTGTTTTTT

length: 13
V: TRBV20-1
J: TRBJ1-5
D: TRBD1
size: few
CDR3: CSAGQGGGQPQHF
DNA: TGCAGTGCTGGTCAGGGGGGCGGACAGCCCCAGCATTTT

length: 14
V: TRBV20-1
J: TRBJ2-2
D: TRBD2
size: few
CDR3: CSARSRLAAGELFF
DNA: TGCAGTGCGAGATCCCGACTAGCAGCCGGGGAGCTGTTTTTT

length: 14
V: TRBV12-3/TRBV12-4
J: TRBJ1-6
D: TRBD1
size: -
CDR3: CASSSTGDNSPLHF
DNA: TGTGCCAGCAGTTCGACAGGGGATAATTCACCCCTCCACTTT

length: 17
V: TRBV6-1
J: TRBJ2-3
D: TRBD2
size: -
CDR3: CASSGRLGGGVFDTQYF
DNA: TGTGCCAGCAGTGGAAGACTAGGCGGGGGTGTGTTCGATACGCAGTATTTT

length: 13
V: TRBV29-1
J: TRBJ1-2
D: TRBD1
size: -
CDR3: CSVTITGDYGYTF
DNA: TGCAGCGTTACAATAACAGGGGACTATGGCTACACCTTC

length: 16
V: TRBV20-1
J: TRBJ1-5
D: -
size: -
CDR3: CSARDNYWGSNQPQHF
DNA: TGCAGTGCTAGAGATAATTATTGGGGTAGCAATCAGCCCCAGCATTTT

length: 14
V: TRBV7-8
J: TRBJ2-1
D: -
size: once
CDR3: CASSPGQFSKEQFF
DNA: TGTGCCAGCAGCCCAGGACAGTTTTCTAAGGAGCAGTTCTTC

length: 15
V: TRBV7-3
J: TRBJ2-7
D: TRBD2
size: -
CDR3: CASSPLSGGIGEQYF
DNA: TGTGCCAGCAGTCCACTATCCGGGGGGATCGGCGAGCAGTACTTC

length: 17
V: TRBV6-6
J: TRBJ2-7
D: TRBD1
size: -
CDR3: CASRQGPIRDAGNEQYF
DNA: TGTGCCAGTCGACAGGGCCCCATCCGGGACGCCGGCAATGAGCAGTACTTC

length: 13
V: TRBV7-9
J: TRBJ2-1
D: -
size: -
CDR3: CASSTGLGDEQFF
DNA: TGTGCCAGCAGCACGGGCTTGGGGGATGAGCAGTTCTTC

length: 15
V: TRBV7-2
J: TRBJ1-4
D: -
size: few
CDR3: CASSKNGRRVEKLFF
DNA: TGTGCCAGCAGCAAAAATGGACGCCGTGTTGAAAAACTGTTTTTT

length: 12
V: TRBV5-1
J: TRBJ2-5
D: -
size: -
CDR3: CASQRAQETQYF
DNA: TGCGCCTCCCAACGCGCACAAGAGACCCAGTACTTC

length: 14
V: TRBV12-3/TRBV12-4
J: TRBJ2-3
D: -
size: once
CDR3: CASSWGRATDTQYF
DNA: TGTGCCAGCAGTTGGGGCAGGGCCACAGATACGCAGTATTTT

length: 13
V: TRBV6-4
J: TRBJ2-3
D: -
size: -
CDR3: CASSDRVTDTQYF
DNA: TGTGCCAGCAGTGACAGGGTAACAGATACGCAGTATTTT

length: 15
V: TRBV5-1
J: TRBJ2-7
D: TRBD1
size: -
CDR3: CASSYPGTGGREQYF
DNA: TGCGCCAGCAGCTACCCCGGGACAGGAGGGCGCGAGCAGTACTTC

length: 12
V: TRBV12-3/TRBV12-4
J: TRBJ2-1
D: -
size: -
CDR3: CAGGLSRHEQFF
DNA: TGTGCCGGGGGCCTATCGCGGCATGAGCAGTTCTTC

length: 15
V: TRBV5-1
J: TRBJ2-3
D: TRBD1
size: many
CDR3: CASSLRTGSTDTQYF
DNA: TGTGCCAGCAGCTTACGGACAGGGAGCACAGATACGCAGTATTTT

length: 13
V: TRBV28
J: TRBJ2-6
D: -
size: -
CDR3: CASLTSGANVLTF
DNA: TGTGCCAGCCTCACGTCTGGGGCCAACGTCCTGACTTTC

length: 16
V: TRBV3-1
J: TRBJ2-1
D: TRBD2
size: -
CDR3: CASSALGLAGAHEQFF
DNA: TGTGCCAGCAGCGCCCTGGGACTAGCGGGAGCCCATGAGCAGTTCTTC

length: 16
V: TRBV28
J: TRBJ1-5
D: -
size: -
CDR3: CASSLGRGGRNQPQHF
DNA: TGTGCCAGCAGTTTGGGTCGTGGGGGTCGGAATCAGCCCCAGCATTTT

length: 13
V: TRBV4-2
J: TRBJ1-1
D: -
size: -
CDR3: CASSQASGGRAFF
DNA: TGTGCCAGCAGCCAAGCAAGCGGGGGGCGAGCTTTCTTT

length: 13
V: TRBV11-3
J: TRBJ2-2
D: -
size: -
CDR3: CASSSTLGGELFF
DNA: TGTGCCAGCAGCTCGACCTTGGGCGGGGAGCTGTTTTTT

length: 14
V: TRBV12-3/TRBV12-4
J: TRBJ2-5
D: TRBD1
size: many
CDR3: CASSSDRAQETQYF
DNA: TGTGCCAGCAGTTCGGACAGGGCCCAAGAGACCCAGTACTTC

length: 12
V: TRBV29-1
J: TRBJ1-1
D: -
size: -
CDR3: CSVRYADTEAFF
DNA: TGCAGCGTGCGGTACGCCGACACTGAAGCTTTCTTT

length: 18
V: TRBV20-1
J: TRBJ2-1
D: TRBD2
size: -
CDR3: CSARGTSGGPFSYNEQFF
DNA: TGCAGTGCTAGAGGAACTAGCGGGGGGCCTTTCTCCTACAATGAGCAGTTCTTC

length: 14
V: TRBV14
J: TRBJ2-3
D: -
size: -
CDR3: CASSPRETTDTQYF
DNA: TGTGCCAGCAGCCCCAGGGAGACCACAGATACGCAGTATTTT

length: 14
V: TRBV6-5
J: TRBJ2-1
D: TRBD2
size: -
CDR3: CATISGGGAEEQFF
DNA: TGTGCCACCATCTCGGGCGGGGGGGCCGAAGAGCAGTTCTTC

length: 16
V: TRBV12-3/TRBV12-4
J: TRBJ2-1
D: TRBD2
size: -
CDR3: CASSPGGLAGGNEQFF
DNA: TGTGCCAGCAGCCCGGGGGGGCTAGCGGGCGGCAATGAGCAGTTCTTC

length: 12
V: TRBV12-3/TRBV12-4
J: TRBJ1-2
D: -
size: medium-sized
CDR3: CASAFRRGGYTF
DNA: TGTGCCAGCGCCTTTCGACGGGGAGGCTACACCTTC

length: 11
V: TRBV20-1
J: TRBJ1-1
D: -
size: -
CDR3: CSAREDREAFF
DNA: TGCAGTGCTAGAGAGGACAGAGAAGCTTTCTTT

length: 20
V: TRBV6-5
J: TRBJ2-7
D: TRBD2
size: -
CDR3: CASSYGQGRASGRFSYEQYF
DNA: TGTGCCAGCAGTTACGGCCAGGGAAGGGCTAGCGGGAGGTTTTCCTACGAGCAGTACTTC

length: 20
V: TRBV3-1
J: TRBJ2-3
D: TRBD2
size: -
CDR3: CASSRLDLSLMGEGGDTQYF
DNA: TGTGCCAGCAGCCGCTTGGACCTCTCGTTAATGGGGGAGGGAGGAGATACGCAGTATTTT

length: 14
V: TRBV6-1
J: TRBJ2-5
D: -
size: -
CDR3: CASSEWGVRETQYF
DNA: TGTGCCAGCAGTGAATGGGGAGTCCGGGAGACCCAGTACTTC

length: 13
V: TRBV29-1
J: TRBJ2-1
D: -
size: -
CDR3: CSVALGPYNEQFF
DNA: TGCAGCGTTGCCCTTGGGCCATACAATGAGCAGTTCTTC